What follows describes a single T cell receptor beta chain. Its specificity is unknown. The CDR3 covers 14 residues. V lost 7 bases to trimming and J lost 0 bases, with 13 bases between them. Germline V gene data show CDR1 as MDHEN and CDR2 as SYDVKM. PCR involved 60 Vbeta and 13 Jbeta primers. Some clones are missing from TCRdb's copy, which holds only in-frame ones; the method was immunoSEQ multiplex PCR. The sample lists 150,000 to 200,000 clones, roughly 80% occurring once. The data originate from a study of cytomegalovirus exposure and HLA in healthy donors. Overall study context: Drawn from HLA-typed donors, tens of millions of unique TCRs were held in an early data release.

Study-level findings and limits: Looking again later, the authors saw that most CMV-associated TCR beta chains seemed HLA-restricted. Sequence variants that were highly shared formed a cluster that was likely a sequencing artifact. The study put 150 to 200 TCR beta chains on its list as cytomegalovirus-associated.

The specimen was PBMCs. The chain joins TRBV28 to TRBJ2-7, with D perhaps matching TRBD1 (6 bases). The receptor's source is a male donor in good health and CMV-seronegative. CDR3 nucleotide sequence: TGTGCCAGCAAAGCAGGGGACATCTCCTACGAGCAGTACTTC. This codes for CASKAGDISYEQYF. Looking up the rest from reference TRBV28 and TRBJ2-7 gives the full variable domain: DVKVTQSSRYLVKRTGEKVFLECVQDMDHENMFWYRQDPGLGLRLIYFSYDVKMKEKGDIPEGYSVSREKKERFSLILESASTNQTSMYLCASKAGDISYEQYFGPGTRLTVT.